This T cell receptor (beta chain) originates from a study of T cells in Graves' hyperthyroidism and ophthalmopathy. For the study at large: Peripheral blood was secured at the point of initial diagnosis, before any treatment.

V was pared by 6 bases and J by 4 bases, with 15 bases between. Germline V lookup: CDR1 SEHNR, CDR2 FQNEAQ (reference sequence). CDR3 size: 14 residues. Amplification yielded TCR beta CDR3 regions, with RNA transcripts as the source. HTBI primers were used for first-round RT-PCR of the TCR CDR3. Using its own MiXCR run on the multiplex PCR reads, TCRdb lists one record per CDR3 protein. The sample contains around 380,000 distinct CDR3 sequences, about 13% of which appear only once. The table lists this clonotype with many counts. The chain combines TRBV7-9 with TRBJ1-1; tentatively, D is TRBD1 (6 bases). This sequence originates from a man aged 25 to 40 with Graves' hyperthyroidism that later progressed to Graves' ophthalmopathy. The sequencing input was blood. CDR3 residues: CASSDRQEGTEAFF. The DNA for the CDR3 is TGTGCCAGCAGTGATAGACAGGAGGGCACTGAAGCTTTCTTT.